This T cell receptor (beta chain) is from a study of OX40 agonist ivuxolimab in advanced cancers. Germline CDR1 SGHVS, CDR2 FQNEAQ. The V gene lost 2 bases and the J gene lost 6 bases, with 7 bases spanning the gap. This CDR3 comprises 13 residues. Libraries were prepared by immunoSEQ multiplex PCR; TCRdb keeps only in-frame clonotypes and omits some of them. The profile shows over 80,000 clones, 75% to 95% of them singletons. V usage is TRBV7-8 and J usage is TRBJ2-2; a possible D gene is TRBD2 (6 bases). Sequences were derived from CD4+ or CD8+ T cells sorted from blood, sampled in a trial of the OX40 agonist ivuxolimab. This sequence was found in an adult with an advanced solid tumor such as melanoma, head and neck, liver or kidney cancer. The DNA for the CDR3 is TGTGCCAGCAGCTTATCTAGCGCCGGGGAGCTGTTTTTT. It specifies CASSLSSAGELFF. Together with reference TRBV7-8 and TRBJ2-2, the CDR3 gives the full variable domain: GAGVSQSPRYKVAKRGQDVALRCDPISGHVSLFWYQQALGQGPEFLTYFQNEAQLDKSGLPSDRFFAERPEGSVSTLKIQRTQQEDSAVYLCASSLSSAGELFFGEGSRLTVL.